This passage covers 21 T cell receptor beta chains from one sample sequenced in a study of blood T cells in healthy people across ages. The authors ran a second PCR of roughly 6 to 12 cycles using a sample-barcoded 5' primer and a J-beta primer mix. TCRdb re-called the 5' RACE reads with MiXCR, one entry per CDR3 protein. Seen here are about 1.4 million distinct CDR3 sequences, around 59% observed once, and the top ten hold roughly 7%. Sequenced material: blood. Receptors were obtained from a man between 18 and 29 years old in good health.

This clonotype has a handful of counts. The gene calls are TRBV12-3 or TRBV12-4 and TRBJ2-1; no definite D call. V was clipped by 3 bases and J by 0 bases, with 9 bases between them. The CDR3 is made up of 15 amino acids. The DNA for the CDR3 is TGTGCCAGCAGTTTCGGGTTCAGCTCCTACAATGAGCAGTTCTTC. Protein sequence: CASSFGFSSYNEQFF.

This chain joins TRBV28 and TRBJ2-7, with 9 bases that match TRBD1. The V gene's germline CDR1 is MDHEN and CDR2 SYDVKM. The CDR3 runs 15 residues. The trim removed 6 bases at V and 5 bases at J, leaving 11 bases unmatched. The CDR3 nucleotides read TGTGCCAGCAGCCCTTGGGACAGGGCCTTTAACGAGCAGTACTTC. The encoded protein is CASSPWDRAFNEQYF.

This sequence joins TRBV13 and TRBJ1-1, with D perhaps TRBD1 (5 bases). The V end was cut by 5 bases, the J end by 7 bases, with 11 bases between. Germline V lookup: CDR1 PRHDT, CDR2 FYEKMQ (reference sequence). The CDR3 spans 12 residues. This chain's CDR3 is CASSSRGDEAFF. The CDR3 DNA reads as TGTGCCAGCAGCAGCCGGGGGGATGAAGCTTTCTTT.

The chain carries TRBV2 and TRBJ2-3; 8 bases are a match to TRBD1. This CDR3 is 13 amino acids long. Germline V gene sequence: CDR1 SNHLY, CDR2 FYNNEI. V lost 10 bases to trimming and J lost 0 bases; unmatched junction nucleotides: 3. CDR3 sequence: CATRQGSTDTQYF. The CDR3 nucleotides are TGTGCCACCCGACAGGGGAGCACAGATACGCAGTATTTT.

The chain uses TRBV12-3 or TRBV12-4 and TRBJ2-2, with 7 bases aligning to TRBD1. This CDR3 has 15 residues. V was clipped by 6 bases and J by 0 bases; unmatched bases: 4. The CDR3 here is CASSQGQPNTGELFF. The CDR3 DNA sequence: TGTGCCAGCAGCCAGGGACAGCCGAACACCGGGGAGCTGTTTTTT.

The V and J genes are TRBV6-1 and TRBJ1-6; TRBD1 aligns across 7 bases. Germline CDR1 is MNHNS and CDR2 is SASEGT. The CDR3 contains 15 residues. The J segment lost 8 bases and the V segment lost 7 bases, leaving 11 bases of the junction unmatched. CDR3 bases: TGTGCCAGCACCCGGTTGGAACAGGGGCATTCACCCCTCCACTTT. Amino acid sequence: CASTRLEQGHSPLHF.

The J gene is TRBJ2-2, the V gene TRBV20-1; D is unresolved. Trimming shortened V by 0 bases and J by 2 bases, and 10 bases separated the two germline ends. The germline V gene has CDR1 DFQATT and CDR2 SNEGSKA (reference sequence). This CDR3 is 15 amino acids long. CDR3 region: CSARDSTSNTGELFF. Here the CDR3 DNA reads TGCAGTGCTAGAGATAGTACTTCCAACACCGGGGAGCTGTTTTTT.

The CDR3: CASRPTFSGGADEQFF. The CDR3 nucleotides read TGTGCCAGCAGACCAACTTTTAGCGGGGGGGCCGATGAGCAGTTCTTC. This chain joins TRBV2 and TRBJ2-1; 11 bases line up with TRBD2. The CDR3 sequence is 16 residues long. V dropped 6 bases and J dropped 8; count of bases not matched to a gene: 12. Per the germline V gene, CDR1 is SNHLY and CDR2 is FYNNEI.

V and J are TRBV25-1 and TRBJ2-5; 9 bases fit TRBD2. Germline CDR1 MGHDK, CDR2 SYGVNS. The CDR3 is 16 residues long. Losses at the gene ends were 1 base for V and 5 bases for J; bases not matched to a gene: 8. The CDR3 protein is CASSESSGRLGETQYF. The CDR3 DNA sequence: TGTGCCAGCAGTGAATCGAGCGGGAGGTTAGGGGAGACCCAGTACTTC. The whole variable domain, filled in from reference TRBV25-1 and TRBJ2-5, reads EADIYQTPRYLVIGTGKKITLECSQTMGHDKMYWYQQDPGMELHLIHYSYGVNSTEKGDLSSESTVSRIRTEHFPLTLESARPSHTSQYLCASSESSGRLGETQYFGPGTRLLVL.

The CDR3 is CASSLAYREPRQTQYF. In DNA form, the CDR3 reads TGTGCCAGCAGCTTAGCCTACCGTGAGCCGCGACAGACCCAGTACTTC. The rearrangement uses TRBV11-2 and TRBJ2-5; D call uncertain. Germline V gene data show CDR1 as SGHAT and CDR2 as FQNNGV. Trimming stripped 1 base from V and 6 bases from J, with 18 bases between. This CDR3 has 16 residues.

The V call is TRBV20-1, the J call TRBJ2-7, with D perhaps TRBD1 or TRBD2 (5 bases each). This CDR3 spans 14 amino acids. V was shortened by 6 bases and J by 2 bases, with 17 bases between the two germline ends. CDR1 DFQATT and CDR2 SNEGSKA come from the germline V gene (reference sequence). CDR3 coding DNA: TGCAGTGCAGTCCAGGGACGGCGAACCTACGAGCAGTACTTC. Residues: CSAVQGRRTYEQYF.

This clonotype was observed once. The CDR3 loop is CASSVGQFQETQYF. In DNA, the CDR3 is TGTGCCAGCAGCGTAGGCCAGTTCCAAGAGACCCAGTACTTC. The J gene is TRBJ2-5, the V gene TRBV7-2; D is ambiguous. Germline V gene sequence: CDR1 SGHTA, CDR2 FQGNSA. The V gene lost 5 bases and the J gene lost 1 base, with 11 bases spanning the gap. The CDR3 spans 14 residues.

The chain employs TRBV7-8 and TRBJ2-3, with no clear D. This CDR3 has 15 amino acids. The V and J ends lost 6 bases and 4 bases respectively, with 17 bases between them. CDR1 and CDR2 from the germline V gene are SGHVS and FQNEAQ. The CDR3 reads CASRGYGSPPDTQYF. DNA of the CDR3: TGTGCCAGCAGAGGTTACGGGTCCCCGCCAGATACGCAGTATTTT.

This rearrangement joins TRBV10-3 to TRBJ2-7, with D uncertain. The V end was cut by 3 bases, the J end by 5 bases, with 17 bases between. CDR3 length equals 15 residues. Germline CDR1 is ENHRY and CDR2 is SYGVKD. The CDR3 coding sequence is TGTGCCATCAGTGAAGGTGGGGTTGGGGTGGACGAGCAGTACTTC. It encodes CAISEGGVGVDEQYF.

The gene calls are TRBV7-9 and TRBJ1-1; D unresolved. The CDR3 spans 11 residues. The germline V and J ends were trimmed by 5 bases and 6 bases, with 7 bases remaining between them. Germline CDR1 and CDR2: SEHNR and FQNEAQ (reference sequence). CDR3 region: CASSRRSEAFF. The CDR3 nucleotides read TGTGCCAGCAGCAGGAGGTCTGAAGCTTTCTTT.

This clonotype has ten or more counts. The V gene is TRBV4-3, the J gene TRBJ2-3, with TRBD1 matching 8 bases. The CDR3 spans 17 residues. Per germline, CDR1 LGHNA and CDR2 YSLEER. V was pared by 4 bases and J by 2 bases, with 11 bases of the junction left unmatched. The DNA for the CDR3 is TGCGCCAGCAGCCTATCAGCAGGGGGCATAACCACAGATACGCAGTATTTT. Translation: CASSLSAGGITTDTQYF.

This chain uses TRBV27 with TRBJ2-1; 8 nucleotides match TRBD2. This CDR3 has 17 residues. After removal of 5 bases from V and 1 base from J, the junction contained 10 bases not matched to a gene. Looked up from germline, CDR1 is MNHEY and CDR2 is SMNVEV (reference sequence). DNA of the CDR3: TGTGCCAGCAGTCCCCTAGTGGGACTAGGGTCCTACAATGAGCAGTTCTTC. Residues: CASSPLVGLGSYNEQFF.

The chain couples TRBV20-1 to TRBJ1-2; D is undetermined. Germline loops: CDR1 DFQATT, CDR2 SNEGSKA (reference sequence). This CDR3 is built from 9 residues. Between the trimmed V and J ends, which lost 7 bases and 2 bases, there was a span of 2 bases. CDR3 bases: TGCAGTGTGAACTATGGCTACACCTTC. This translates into CSVNYGYTF.

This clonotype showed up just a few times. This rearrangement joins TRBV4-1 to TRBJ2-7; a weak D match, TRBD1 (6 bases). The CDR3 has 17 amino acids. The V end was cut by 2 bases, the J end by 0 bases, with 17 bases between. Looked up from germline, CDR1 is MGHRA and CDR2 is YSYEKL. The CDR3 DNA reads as TGCGCCAGCAGCCAAAGGGATAGAACAGGGAACTCCTACGAGCAGTACTTC. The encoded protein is CASSQRDRTGNSYEQYF.

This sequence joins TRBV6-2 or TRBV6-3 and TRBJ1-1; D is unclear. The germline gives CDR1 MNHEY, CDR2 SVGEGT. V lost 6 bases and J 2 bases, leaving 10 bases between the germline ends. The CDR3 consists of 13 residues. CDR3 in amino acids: CASRTSINTEAFF. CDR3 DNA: TGTGCCAGCAGGACTTCGATTAACACTGAAGCTTTCTTT.

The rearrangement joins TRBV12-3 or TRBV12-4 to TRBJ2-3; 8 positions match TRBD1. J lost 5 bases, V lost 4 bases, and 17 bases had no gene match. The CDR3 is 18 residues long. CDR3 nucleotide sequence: TGTGCCAGCAGTTCCGCCATCGGACAGGCCACAGGGGGAGATACGCAGTATTTT. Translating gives CASSSAIGQATGGDTQYF.